The clone carrying this TCR beta chain came up a few times. The antigen remains unidentified. This record belongs to a study of T-cell memory formation after mild COVID-19. TCRdb re-derived calls from the 5' RACE reads in MiXCR, one entry per CDR3 protein. Of more than 200,000 distinct CDR3 sequences detected, roughly 15% appear once; the ten largest clones hold 3.5%. Germline V CDR1 and CDR2: KGHDR, SFDVKD. Trimming cost V 4 bases and J 4 bases, with 4 bases left between them. The CDR3 contains 12 residues. Whole-study results and caveats: There was a balanced CD4/CD8 profile in clones contracting day 15 to 85, and later expanders leaned CD4+.

This clonotype originated in a man between 18 and 35 years old who had mild COVID-19 (a few samples of this study predate the infection). Cell type and time point are not known. Sequenced sample: PBMCs or a T cell subset sorted from them (not recorded which). The chain has TRBV24-1 and TRBJ2-1; D is uncertain. CDR3 in DNA: TGTGCCACCAGTGAGGTGTACAATGAGCAGTTCTTC. Protein sequence: CATSEVYNEQFF.